This is a list of T cell receptor beta chains from one sample in a study of cytomegalovirus exposure and HLA in healthy donors. TCRdb keeps only in-frame clones here, not all; method: immunoSEQ multiplex PCR. The top ten hold around 1.7% of the sample, which has 150,000 to 200,000 clones, roughly 80% seen once. Source material: PBMCs. The receptors were sampled from a woman in her late teens or twenties in good health and CMV-seronegative. The CDR3 runs from the conserved cysteine through the conserved F or W. Fields, in order: CDR3 length, D gene, V gene, clone size, J gene, CDR3 DNA, CDR3 protein. D genes are given only for firm matches. Rows give clone size only sometimes, using once, few, many, or a class for an expanded clone.

19	NA	TRBV7-2	once	TRBJ1-3	TGTGCCAGCAGCGAAGGGGTCCCCGGCGATATGGCCTCTGGAAACACCATATATTTT	CASSEGVPGDMASGNTIYF
18	TRBD1	TRBV7-2	NA	TRBJ2-5	TGTGCCAGCAGCTTAGCGTGGGACAGGGAGGACGAAAAGGAGACCCAGTACTTC	CASSLAWDREDEKETQYF
15	NA	TRBV7-9	once	TRBJ2-2	TGTGCCAGCAGCTTAGTGGTCGGGGTCACCGGGGAGCTGTTTTTT	CASSLVVGVTGELFF
16	TRBD2	TRBV7-2	NA	TRBJ2-3	TGTGCCAGCAGCCTATCACTAGCGGGAGCGCAAGATACGCAGTATTTT	CASSLSLAGAQDTQYF
14	NA	TRBV14	once	TRBJ1-2	TGTGCCAGCAGCCCCATCGGGACACCCTATGGCTACACCTTC	CASSPIGTPYGYTF
14	NA	TRBV10-1	NA	TRBJ2-3	TGCGCCAGCTCAGAAGGACAGAGCACAGATACGCAGTATTTT	CASSEGQSTDTQYF
14	NA	TRBV6-5	NA	TRBJ2-2	TGTGCCAGCAGTTACTCGACGGGGTCCGGGGAGCTGTTTTTT	CASSYSTGSGELFF
13	NA	TRBV6-1	NA	TRBJ2-7	TGTGCCAGCAGTGATGGACTCTTTGTCGAGCAGTACTTC	CASSDGLFVEQYF
17	NA	TRBV28	NA	TRBJ2-7	TGTGCCAGCAGTTTCATCATAAGGGATGGGGGCACCCTACGTCAGTACTTC	CASSFIIRDGGTLRQYF
13	TRBD1	TRBV11-2	NA	TRBJ1-2	TGTGCCAGCGGACAGGGCGTAAGCTATGGCTACACCTTC	CASGQGVSYGYTF
15	TRBD1	TRBV6-5	NA	TRBJ1-4	TGTGCCAGCAGTTATCCGGGACAGTCTAATGAAAAACTGTTTTTT	CASSYPGQSNEKLFF
14	TRBD2	TRBV5-5	NA	TRBJ2-1	TGTGCCAGCAGCTACTCCGGGAGGAGGGATGAGCAGTTCTTC	CASSYSGRRDEQFF
16	NA	TRBV7-9	NA	TRBJ2-3	TGTTCCAGCAGCCCCGAGGGAGCAACTAGCACAGATACGCAGTATTTT	CSSSPEGATSTDTQYF
15	NA	TRBV5-1	NA	TRBJ2-1	TGCGCCAGCAGCTTTTCGGACAGAATGGGCAATGAGCAGTTCTTC	CASSFSDRMGNEQFF
10	NA	TRBV27	few	TRBJ2-7	TGTGCCAGCAGTTCAGGGGAGCAGTACTTC	CASSSGEQYF
14	TRBD2	TRBV30	NA	TRBJ2-1	TGTGCCTGGACGAGCGGGAGTTCCTACAATGAGCAGTTCTTC	CAWTSGSSYNEQFF
19	NA	TRBV19	once	TRBJ2-5	TGTGCCAGTAGTATTCATCCGCCCCAGGAAACGGCCGCCCAGGAGACCCAGTACTTC	CASSIHPPQETAAQETQYF
13	NA	TRBV7-6	NA	TRBJ1-2	TGTGCCACTAAACCCCTTTCTAACTATGGCTACACCTTC	CATKPLSNYGYTF
17	TRBD2	TRBV5-6	NA	TRBJ2-2	TGTGCCAGCAGCTTGTTGACTAGCGGAACTAACACCGGGGAGCTGTTTTTT	CASSLLTSGTNTGELFF
12	NA	TRBV11-2	NA	TRBJ2-1	TGTGCCAGCAGCTTTGTAGCGGATGAGCAGTTCTTC	CASSFVADEQFF
13	NA	TRBV6-5	NA	TRBJ2-1	TGTGCCAGCAGTTACAAATCTTTAGCGTTGCAGTTCTTC	CASSYKSLALQFF
18	TRBD2	TRBV7-9	NA	TRBJ2-4	TGTGCCAGCAGCCCATTAGCGGGGGCCGAGCTAGCCAAAAACATTCAGTACTTC	CASSPLAGAELAKNIQYF